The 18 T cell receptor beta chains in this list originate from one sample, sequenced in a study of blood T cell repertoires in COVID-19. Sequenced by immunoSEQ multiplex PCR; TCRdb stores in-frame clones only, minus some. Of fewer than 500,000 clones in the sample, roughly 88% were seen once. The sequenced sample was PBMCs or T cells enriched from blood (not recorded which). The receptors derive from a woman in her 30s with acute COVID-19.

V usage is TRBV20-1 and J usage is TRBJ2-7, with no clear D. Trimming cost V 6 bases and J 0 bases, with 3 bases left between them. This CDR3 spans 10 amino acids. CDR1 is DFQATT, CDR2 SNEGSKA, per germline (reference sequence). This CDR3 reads CSAYSYEQYF. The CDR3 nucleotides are TGCAGTGCCTACTCCTACGAGCAGTACTTC.

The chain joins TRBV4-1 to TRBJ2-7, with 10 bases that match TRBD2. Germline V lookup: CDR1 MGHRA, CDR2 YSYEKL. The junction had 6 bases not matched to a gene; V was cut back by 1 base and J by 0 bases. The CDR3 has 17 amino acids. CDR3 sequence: CASSQVSIAGGSYEQYF. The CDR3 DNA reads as TGCGCCAGCAGCCAAGTGTCTATAGCGGGGGGCTCCTACGAGCAGTACTTC.

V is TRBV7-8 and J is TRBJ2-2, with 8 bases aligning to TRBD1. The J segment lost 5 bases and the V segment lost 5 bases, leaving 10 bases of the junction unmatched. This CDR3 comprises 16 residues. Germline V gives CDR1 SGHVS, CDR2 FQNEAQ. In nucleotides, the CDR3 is TGTGCCAGCAGCCCTACAGGGGGGTTCGGGACCGGGGAGCTGTTTTTT. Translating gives CASSPTGGFGTGELFF.

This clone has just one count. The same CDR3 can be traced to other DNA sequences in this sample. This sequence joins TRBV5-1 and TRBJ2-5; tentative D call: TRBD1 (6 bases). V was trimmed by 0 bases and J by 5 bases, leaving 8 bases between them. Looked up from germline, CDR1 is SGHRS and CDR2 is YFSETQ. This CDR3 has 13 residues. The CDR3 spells CASSLDRVETQYF. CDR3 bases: TGCGCCAGCAGCTTGGACAGGGTCGAGACCCAGTACTTC.

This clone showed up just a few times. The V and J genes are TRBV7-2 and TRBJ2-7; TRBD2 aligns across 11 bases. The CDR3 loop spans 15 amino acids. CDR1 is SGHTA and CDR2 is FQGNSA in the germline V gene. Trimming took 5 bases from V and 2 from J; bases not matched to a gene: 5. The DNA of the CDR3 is TGTGCCAGCAGCCCTAGCGGGGGGACCACCTACGAGCAGTACTTC. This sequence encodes CASSPSGGTTYEQYF.

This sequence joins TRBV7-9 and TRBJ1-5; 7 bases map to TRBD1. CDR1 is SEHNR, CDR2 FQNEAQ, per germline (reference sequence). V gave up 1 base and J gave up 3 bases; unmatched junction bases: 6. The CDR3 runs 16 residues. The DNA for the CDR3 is TGTGCCAGCAGCTTAGGATCCGGGACAGCCAATCAGCCCCAGCATTTT. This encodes CASSLGSGTANQPQHF.

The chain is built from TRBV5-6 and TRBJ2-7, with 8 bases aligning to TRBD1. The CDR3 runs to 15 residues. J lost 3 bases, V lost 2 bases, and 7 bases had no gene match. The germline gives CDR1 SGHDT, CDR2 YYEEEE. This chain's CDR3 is CASSLGQGARYEQYF. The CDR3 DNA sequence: TGTGCCAGCAGCTTAGGTCAGGGGGCTCGCTACGAGCAGTACTTC.

This CDR3 is CASSQGTGTYNEQFF. CDR3 bases: TGTGCCAGCAGCCAAGGGACAGGGACCTACAATGAGCAGTTCTTC. The chain carries TRBV3-1 (or the pseudogene TRBV3-2) and TRBJ2-1; TRBD1 agrees at 8 bases. With 1 base clipped from V and 2 bases from J, the junction kept 1 base outside the gene matches. The CDR3 consists of 15 residues. Germline assignment: CDR1 LGHDT and CDR2 YNNKEL (reference sequence).

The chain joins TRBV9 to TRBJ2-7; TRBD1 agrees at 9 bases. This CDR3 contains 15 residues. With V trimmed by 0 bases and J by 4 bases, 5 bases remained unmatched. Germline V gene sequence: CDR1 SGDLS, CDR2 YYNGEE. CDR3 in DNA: TGTGCCAGCAGCGTAGCTTCGGGACAGGGTTACGAGCAGTACTTC. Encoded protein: CASSVASGQGYEQYF.

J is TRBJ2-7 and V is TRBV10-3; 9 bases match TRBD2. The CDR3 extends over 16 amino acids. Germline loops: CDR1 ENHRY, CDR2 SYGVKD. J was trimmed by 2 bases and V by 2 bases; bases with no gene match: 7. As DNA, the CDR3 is TGTGCCATCAGTGAGACGGTAGCGGGGGCCCCCTACGAGCAGTACTTC. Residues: CAISETVAGAPYEQYF.

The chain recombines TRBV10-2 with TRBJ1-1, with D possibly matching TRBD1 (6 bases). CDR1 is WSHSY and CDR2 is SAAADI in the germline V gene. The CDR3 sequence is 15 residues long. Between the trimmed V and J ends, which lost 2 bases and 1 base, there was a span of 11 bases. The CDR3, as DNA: TGCGCCAGCAGTGAGGAGACAGGTGCGAACACTGAAGCTTTCTTT. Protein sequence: CASSEETGANTEAFF.

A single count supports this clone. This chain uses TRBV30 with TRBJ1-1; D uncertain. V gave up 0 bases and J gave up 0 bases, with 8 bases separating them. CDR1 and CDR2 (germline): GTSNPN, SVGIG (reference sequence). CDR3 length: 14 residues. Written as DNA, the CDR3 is TGTGCCTGGAGTGTACGGGGAGTGAACACTGAAGCTTTCTTT. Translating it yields CAWSVRGVNTEAFF.

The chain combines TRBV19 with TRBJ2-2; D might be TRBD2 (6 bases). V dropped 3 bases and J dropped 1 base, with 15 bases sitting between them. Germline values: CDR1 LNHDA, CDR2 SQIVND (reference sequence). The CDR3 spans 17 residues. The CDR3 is CASSMNRLGRNTGELFF. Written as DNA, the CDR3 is TGTGCCAGTAGTATGAATAGACTAGGGAGGAACACCGGGGAGCTGTTTTTT. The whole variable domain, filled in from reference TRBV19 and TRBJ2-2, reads DGGITQSPKYLFRKEGQNVTLSCEQNLNHDAMYWYRQDPGQGLRLIYYSQIVNDFQKGDIAEGYSVSREKKESFPLTVTSAQKNPTAFYLCASSMNRLGRNTGELFFGEGSRLTVL.

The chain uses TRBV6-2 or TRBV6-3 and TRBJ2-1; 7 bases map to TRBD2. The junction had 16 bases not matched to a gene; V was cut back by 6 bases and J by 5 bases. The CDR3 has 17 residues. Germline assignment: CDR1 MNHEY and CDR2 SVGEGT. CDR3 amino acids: CASSSLRAGVRDNEQFF. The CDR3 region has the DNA TGTGCCAGCAGCTCATTAAGGGCGGGGGTACGGGACAATGAGCAGTTCTTC.

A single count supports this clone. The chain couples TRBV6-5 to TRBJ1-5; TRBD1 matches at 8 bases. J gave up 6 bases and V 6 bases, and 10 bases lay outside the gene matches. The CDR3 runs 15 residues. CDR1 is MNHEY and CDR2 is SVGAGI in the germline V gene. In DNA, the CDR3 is TGTGCCAGCAGCAGGACAGGGTCTAATGGTCAGCCCCAGCATTTT. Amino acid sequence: CASSRTGSNGQPQHF.

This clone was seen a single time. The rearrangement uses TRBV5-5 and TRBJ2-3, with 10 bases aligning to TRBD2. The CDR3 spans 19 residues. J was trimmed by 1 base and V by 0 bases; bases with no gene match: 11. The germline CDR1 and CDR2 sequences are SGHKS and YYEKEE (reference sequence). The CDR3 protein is CASSLGSRLAGVRTDTQYF. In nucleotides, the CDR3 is TGTGCCAGCAGCTTGGGATCCCGGCTAGCGGGGGTCCGCACAGATACGCAGTATTTT.

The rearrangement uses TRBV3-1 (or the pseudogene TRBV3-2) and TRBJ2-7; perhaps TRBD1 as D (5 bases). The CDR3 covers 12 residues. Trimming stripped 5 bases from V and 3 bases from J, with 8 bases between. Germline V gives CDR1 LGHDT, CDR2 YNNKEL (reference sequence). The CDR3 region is CASSIRDYEQYF. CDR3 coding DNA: TGTGCCAGCAGCATCAGGGACTACGAGCAGTACTTC.

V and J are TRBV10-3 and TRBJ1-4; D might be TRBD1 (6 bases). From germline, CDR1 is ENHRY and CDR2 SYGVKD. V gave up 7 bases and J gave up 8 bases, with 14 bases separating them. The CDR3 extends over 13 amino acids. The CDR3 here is CAIKHRVGEKLFF. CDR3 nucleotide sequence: TGTGCCATCAAGCACAGGGTCGGCGAAAAACTGTTTTTT.